The source of this TCR beta chain is a study of siplizumab effects on memory and regulatory T cells. Study outcomes and limitations: In unstimulated cells, naive T cells appeared more diverse than memory T cells and seemed major alloresponse contributors. Proliferating siplizumab-culture Tregs lacked confirmation of suppressive function. With siplizumab, cumulative frequency of CD4+ memory-derived alloreactive sequences dropped significantly.

Of note for this clone: Its matching antigen is unknown.

Unstimulated naive, memory, effector memory and TEMRA subsets from a few donor pairs have been sequenced, the authors report. V was clipped by 7 bases and J by 5 bases, with 22 bases between them. CDR1 and CDR2 (germline): SGHRS, YFSETQ. The CDR3 is 15 residues long. Repertoires were generated with immunoSEQ multiplex PCR, while TCRdb's copy carries only in-frame clones and drops some. The sample carries roughly 69,000 clones, less than 85% recorded once. Source material: memory CD4+ T cells sorted from blood. V gene TRBV5-1 combines with J gene TRBJ2-7; D is perhaps TRBD2 (7 bases). The TCR originated in a human donor in good health. The CDR3 protein is CASGGGAGAVDEQYF. The CDR3 DNA reads as TGCGCCAGCGGCGGGGGTGCGGGGGCGGTCGACGAGCAGTACTTC. The full variable domain, completed using reference TRBV5-1 and TRBJ2-7, is KAGVTQTPRYLIKTRGQQVTLSCSPISGHRSVSWYQQTPGQGLQFLFEYFSETQRNKGNFPGRFSGRQFSNSRSEMNVSTLELGDSALYLCASGGGAGAVDEQYFGPGTRLTVT.